This TCR beta chain is from a study of cytomegalovirus exposure and HLA in healthy donors. PCR primers comprised 60 Vbeta and 13 Jbeta primers. Assay used: immunoSEQ multiplex PCR; TCRdb lists only in-frame clones, some missing. The table has 250,000 to 350,000 clones, just over 85% seen once. The CDR3 runs to 15 residues. V lost 5 bases, J lost 1 base, and 3 bases stayed unmatched. Germline CDR1 and CDR2: MDHEN and SYDVKM. The chain employs TRBV28 and TRBJ2-3; 10 positions agree with TRBD1. The sequenced material came from PBMCs. The TCR originated in a middle-aged man in good health and CMV-seropositive. CDR3 in DNA: TGTGCCAGCAGTCCCGGGACAGGGGGCACAGATACGCAGTATTTT. Its protein product is CASSPGTGGTDTQYF.